These T cell receptor beta chains were read from a single sample in a study of blood T cell repertoires in COVID-19. Sequencing used immunoSEQ multiplex PCR; TCRdb keeps in-frame clones, though not all of them. The sample shows approximately 360,000 clones, 89% of them seen only once. Sequencing was performed on peripheral blood. These receptors all stem from a man in his forties or fifties with acute or convalescent COVID-19. Each CDR3 is given with its conserved first and last residue. Each record gives: CDR3 length, D gene, V gene, clone size, J gene, CDR3 protein, CDR3 DNA. A D gene is named only where the DNA matches it firmly. Clone sizes are given selectively: once, few, many, or a class where the clone is expanded.

CDR3 length: 13
D gene: NA
V gene: TRBV7-2
clone size: NA
J gene: TRBJ2-1
CDR3 protein: CASSKDGVNEQFF
CDR3 DNA: TGTGCCAGCAGCAAAGACGGGGTAAATGAGCAGTTCTTC

CDR3 length: 15
D gene: TRBD2
V gene: TRBV18
clone size: NA
J gene: TRBJ2-2
CDR3 protein: CASSGLAPNTGELFF
CDR3 DNA: TGTGCCAGCTCAGGACTAGCACCGAACACCGGGGAGCTGTTTTTT

CDR3 length: 15
D gene: TRBD1
V gene: TRBV6-5
clone size: NA
J gene: TRBJ1-4
CDR3 protein: CASRGTGGTNEKLFF
CDR3 DNA: TGTGCCAGCAGGGGGACAGGGGGCACTAATGAAAAACTGTTTTTT

CDR3 length: 11
D gene: NA
V gene: TRBV19
clone size: NA
J gene: TRBJ1-1
CDR3 protein: CASTGYTEAFF
CDR3 DNA: TGTGCCAGTACGGGGTACACTGAAGCTTTCTTT

CDR3 length: 14
D gene: NA
V gene: TRBV19
clone size: few
J gene: TRBJ2-7
CDR3 protein: CASSPGSPVNEQYF
CDR3 DNA: TGTGCCAGTAGCCCCGGGAGTCCAGTTAACGAGCAGTACTTC

CDR3 length: 11
D gene: TRBD1
V gene: TRBV20-1
clone size: NA
J gene: TRBJ2-7
CDR3 protein: CSATQGGEQYF
CDR3 DNA: TGCAGTGCAACACAGGGGGGCGAGCAGTACTTC

CDR3 length: 15
D gene: NA
V gene: TRBV28
clone size: NA
J gene: TRBJ2-3
CDR3 protein: CASSPGRGNTDTQYF
CDR3 DNA: TGTGCCAGCAGCCCTGGGAGGGGGAACACAGATACGCAGTATTTT

CDR3 length: 15
D gene: NA
V gene: TRBV3-1/TRBV3-2
clone size: NA
J gene: TRBJ1-1
CDR3 protein: CASSQGPTANTEAFF
CDR3 DNA: TGTGCCAGCAGCCAAGGCCCAACAGCGAACACTGAAGCTTTCTTT

CDR3 length: 16
D gene: TRBD2
V gene: TRBV5-1
clone size: NA
J gene: TRBJ2-3
CDR3 protein: CASSHGLAAVTDTQYF
CDR3 DNA: TGCGCCAGCAGCCATGGACTAGCGGCGGTAACAGATACGCAGTATTTT

CDR3 length: 13
D gene: TRBD2
V gene: TRBV2
clone size: NA
J gene: TRBJ2-1
CDR3 protein: CASGRLADNEQFF
CDR3 DNA: TGTGCCAGCGGTCGACTAGCGGACAATGAGCAGTTCTTC

CDR3 length: 14
D gene: NA
V gene: TRBV9
clone size: NA
J gene: TRBJ2-3
CDR3 protein: CASSVEGGADTQYF
CDR3 DNA: TGTGCCAGCAGCGTAGAGGGGGGGGCAGATACGCAGTATTTT

CDR3 length: 16
D gene: TRBD1
V gene: TRBV27
clone size: NA
J gene: TRBJ2-6
CDR3 protein: CASSYRGLVGANVLTF
CDR3 DNA: TGTGCCAGCAGTTACAGGGGGCTTGTTGGGGCCAACGTCCTGACTTTC

CDR3 length: 16
D gene: NA
V gene: TRBV5-1
clone size: NA
J gene: TRBJ2-1
CDR3 protein: CASSLSLPSSYNEQFF
CDR3 DNA: TGCGCCAGCAGCTTGAGTCTACCAAGCTCCTACAATGAGCAGTTCTTC

CDR3 length: 16
D gene: TRBD1
V gene: TRBV25-1
clone size: NA
J gene: TRBJ1-2
CDR3 protein: CASSKLGTGGAYGYTF
CDR3 DNA: TGTGCCAGCAGTAAGCTAGGGACAGGGGGCGCGTATGGCTACACCTTC

CDR3 length: 15
D gene: TRBD1
V gene: TRBV2
clone size: NA
J gene: TRBJ1-5
CDR3 protein: CASSGDRGANQPQHF
CDR3 DNA: TGTGCCAGCAGTGGGGACAGGGGGGCCAATCAGCCCCAGCATTTT

CDR3 length: 13
D gene: NA
V gene: TRBV7-9
clone size: NA
J gene: TRBJ1-2
CDR3 protein: CASSLSEDYGYTF
CDR3 DNA: TGTGCCAGCAGCTTATCAGAGGACTATGGCTACACCTTC

CDR3 length: 12
D gene: NA
V gene: TRBV30
clone size: NA
J gene: TRBJ1-3
CDR3 protein: CAWSVIRNTIYF
CDR3 DNA: TGTGCCTGGAGCGTAATCCGAAACACCATATATTTT

CDR3 length: 13
D gene: NA
V gene: TRBV7-3
clone size: NA
J gene: TRBJ2-2
CDR3 protein: CASSLTGTGELFF
CDR3 DNA: TGTGCCAGCAGCTTAACCGGGACCGGGGAGCTGTTTTTT

CDR3 length: 15
D gene: NA
V gene: TRBV11-3
clone size: NA
J gene: TRBJ2-3
CDR3 protein: CASSPGRQGGDTQYF
CDR3 DNA: TGTGCCAGCAGCCCTGGGCGACAGGGAGGCGATACGCAGTATTTT

CDR3 length: 18
D gene: NA
V gene: TRBV6-9
clone size: NA
J gene: TRBJ2-1
CDR3 protein: CASSYPMGRPSSYNEQFF
CDR3 DNA: TGTGCCAGCAGTTACCCGATGGGGCGGCCTAGCTCCTACAATGAGCAGTTCTTC

CDR3 length: 14
D gene: TRBD2
V gene: TRBV3-1/TRBV3-2
clone size: NA
J gene: TRBJ2-5
CDR3 protein: CASSQASGQETQYF
CDR3 DNA: TGTGCCAGCAGCCAGGCTAGCGGACAAGAGACCCAGTACTTC

CDR3 length: 13
D gene: NA
V gene: TRBV6-2/TRBV6-3
clone size: NA
J gene: TRBJ1-1
CDR3 protein: CASSYIMNTEAFF
CDR3 DNA: TGTGCCAGCAGTTACATCATGAACACTGAAGCTTTCTTT

CDR3 length: 14
D gene: TRBD1
V gene: TRBV7-9
clone size: NA
J gene: TRBJ1-2
CDR3 protein: CASSSPGTGDGYTF
CDR3 DNA: TGTGCCAGCAGCTCACCCGGGACAGGCGATGGCTACACCTTC

CDR3 length: 16
D gene: NA
V gene: TRBV27
clone size: NA
J gene: TRBJ2-3
CDR3 protein: CASSLGTKTYADTQYF
CDR3 DNA: TGTGCCAGCAGTCTAGGGACAAAAACCTACGCAGATACGCAGTATTTT

CDR3 length: 13
D gene: NA
V gene: TRBV20-1
clone size: NA
J gene: TRBJ2-7
CDR3 protein: CSASGGPSYEQYF
CDR3 DNA: TGCAGTGCTAGTGGGGGGCCTTCCTACGAGCAGTACTTC

CDR3 length: 14
D gene: TRBD1
V gene: TRBV5-3
clone size: NA
J gene: TRBJ2-7
CDR3 protein: CARSSGQGAGEQYF
CDR3 DNA: TGTGCCAGAAGCTCCGGACAGGGGGCTGGAGAGCAGTACTTC

CDR3 length: 16
D gene: TRBD1
V gene: TRBV5-4
clone size: NA
J gene: TRBJ2-2
CDR3 protein: CASSADRGSNTGELFF
CDR3 DNA: TGTGCCAGCAGCGCCGACAGGGGTTCGAACACCGGGGAGCTGTTTTTT

CDR3 length: 14
D gene: NA
V gene: TRBV5-1
clone size: NA
J gene: TRBJ2-5
CDR3 protein: CASSSTLRRETQYF
CDR3 DNA: TGCGCCAGCAGCTCTACCTTGCGGAGGGAGACCCAGTACTTC

CDR3 length: 14
D gene: NA
V gene: TRBV20-1
clone size: NA
J gene: TRBJ2-7
CDR3 protein: CSASGEAGTYEQYF
CDR3 DNA: TGCAGTGCTAGTGGGGAGGCAGGCACCTACGAGCAGTACTTC

CDR3 length: 13
D gene: NA
V gene: TRBV5-4
clone size: NA
J gene: TRBJ2-7
CDR3 protein: CASSLQGLHEQYF
CDR3 DNA: TGTGCCAGCAGCTTGCAGGGGCTCCACGAGCAGTACTTC

CDR3 length: 15
D gene: NA
V gene: TRBV5-5
clone size: NA
J gene: TRBJ1-1
CDR3 protein: CASSLVDFTPTEAFF
CDR3 DNA: TGTGCCAGCAGCTTGGTTGACTTTACCCCCACTGAAGCTTTCTTT

CDR3 length: 15
D gene: NA
V gene: TRBV28
clone size: NA
J gene: TRBJ1-3
CDR3 protein: CASSPTVPLRNTIYF
CDR3 DNA: TGTGCCAGCAGTCCGACAGTTCCCTTACGAAACACCATATATTTT

CDR3 length: 17
D gene: TRBD2
V gene: TRBV4-1
clone size: NA
J gene: TRBJ2-1
CDR3 protein: CASSPGLAGAIRSEQFF
CDR3 DNA: TGCGCCAGCAGCCCGGGACTAGCGGGAGCCATCCGTAGTGAGCAGTTCTTC

CDR3 length: 16
D gene: NA
V gene: TRBV4-1
clone size: NA
J gene: TRBJ2-7
CDR3 protein: CASSLRFGGLHYEQYF
CDR3 DNA: TGCGCCAGCAGCCTCCGGTTTGGCGGACTCCACTACGAGCAGTACTTC

CDR3 length: 13
D gene: NA
V gene: TRBV28
clone size: NA
J gene: TRBJ2-1
CDR3 protein: CASSTGTYNEQFF
CDR3 DNA: TGTGCCAGCTCTACAGGGACCTACAATGAGCAGTTCTTC

CDR3 length: 14
D gene: NA
V gene: TRBV23-1
clone size: NA
J gene: TRBJ1-2
CDR3 protein: CASLHDQDDYGYTF
CDR3 DNA: TGCGCCAGCCTCCACGATCAGGATGACTATGGCTACACCTTC

CDR3 length: 15
D gene: TRBD2
V gene: TRBV24-1
clone size: NA
J gene: TRBJ2-5
CDR3 protein: CATSSHLAGAETQYF
CDR3 DNA: TGTGCCACCAGTTCGCATTTAGCGGGAGCGGAGACCCAGTACTTC

CDR3 length: 14
D gene: NA
V gene: TRBV15
clone size: NA
J gene: TRBJ1-5
CDR3 protein: CATSRDTGRGVQHF
CDR3 DNA: TGTGCCACCAGCAGAGATACGGGGAGGGGGGTCCAGCATTTT

CDR3 length: 14
D gene: NA
V gene: TRBV4-3
clone size: once
J gene: TRBJ1-1
CDR3 protein: CASSQALGNTEAFF
CDR3 DNA: TGCGCCAGCAGCCAAGCCCTAGGGAACACTGAAGCTTTCTTT

CDR3 length: 16
D gene: TRBD2
V gene: TRBV5-4
clone size: few
J gene: TRBJ2-3
CDR3 protein: CASSLGGAGGTDTQYF
CDR3 DNA: TGTGCCAGCAGCCTGGGAGGGGCGGGGGGCACAGATACGCAGTATTTT

CDR3 length: 14
D gene: NA
V gene: TRBV19
clone size: few
J gene: TRBJ2-5
CDR3 protein: CASSTGQGPWTQYF
CDR3 DNA: TGTGCCAGTAGTACTGGACAAGGCCCGTGGACCCAGTACTTC

CDR3 length: 14
D gene: NA
V gene: TRBV27
clone size: once
J gene: TRBJ2-7
CDR3 protein: CASSLSRQNYEQYF
CDR3 DNA: TGTGCCAGCAGTTTAAGCCGACAGAACTACGAGCAGTACTTC

CDR3 length: 16
D gene: TRBD1
V gene: TRBV4-3
clone size: NA
J gene: TRBJ1-2
CDR3 protein: CASSPGRGQGPYGYTF
CDR3 DNA: TGCGCCAGCAGCCCCGGAAGGGGACAGGGGCCCTATGGCTACACCTTC

CDR3 length: 14
D gene: NA
V gene: TRBV2
clone size: NA
J gene: TRBJ1-1
CDR3 protein: CASQEKPMNTEAFF
CDR3 DNA: TGTGCCAGCCAAGAGAAACCTATGAACACTGAAGCTTTCTTT

CDR3 length: 15
D gene: TRBD1
V gene: TRBV19
clone size: NA
J gene: TRBJ1-6
CDR3 protein: CASGQGSSYNSPLHF
CDR3 DNA: TGTGCCAGCGGACAGGGAAGCTCCTATAATTCACCCCTCCACTTT

CDR3 length: 13
D gene: NA
V gene: TRBV3-1/TRBV3-2
clone size: NA
J gene: TRBJ2-1
CDR3 protein: CASSHQTSFEQFF
CDR3 DNA: TGTGCCAGCAGTCATCAAACTAGTTTTGAGCAGTTCTTC

CDR3 length: 16
D gene: TRBD1
V gene: TRBV19
clone size: NA
J gene: TRBJ2-2
CDR3 protein: CASNPTGTGANGELFF
CDR3 DNA: TGTGCCAGTAATCCAACCGGGACAGGGGCCAACGGGGAGCTGTTTTTT

CDR3 length: 14
D gene: NA
V gene: TRBV28
clone size: NA
J gene: TRBJ1-1
CDR3 protein: CASSLVRETSEAFF
CDR3 DNA: TGTGCCAGCAGTTTAGTCAGGGAAACATCTGAAGCTTTCTTT

CDR3 length: 13
D gene: NA
V gene: TRBV19
clone size: NA
J gene: TRBJ1-2
CDR3 protein: CASSKDGGYGYTF
CDR3 DNA: TGTGCCAGTAGTAAGGACGGAGGGTATGGCTACACCTTC

CDR3 length: 20
D gene: TRBD2
V gene: TRBV11-3
clone size: NA
J gene: TRBJ2-1
CDR3 protein: CASSLILTAGESSSYNEQFF
CDR3 DNA: TGTGCCAGCAGCTTGATACTTACAGCGGGAGAAAGTAGCTCCTACAATGAGCAGTTCTTC

CDR3 length: 15
D gene: NA
V gene: TRBV5-1
clone size: NA
J gene: TRBJ1-5
CDR3 protein: CASSPGVGGREPQHF
CDR3 DNA: TGCGCCAGCAGCCCCGGAGTGGGAGGCCGAGAGCCCCAGCATTTT

CDR3 length: 15
D gene: NA
V gene: TRBV5-6
clone size: few
J gene: TRBJ2-1
CDR3 protein: CASSLALDPGNEQFF
CDR3 DNA: TGTGCCAGCAGCTTGGCCCTAGACCCCGGCAATGAGCAGTTCTTC

CDR3 length: 15
D gene: TRBD1
V gene: TRBV2
clone size: NA
J gene: TRBJ2-1
CDR3 protein: CASTTDRGQVDEQFF
CDR3 DNA: TGTGCCAGCACAACCGACAGGGGGCAAGTCGATGAGCAGTTCTTC

CDR3 length: 13
D gene: NA
V gene: TRBV14
clone size: once
J gene: TRBJ2-7
CDR3 protein: CASSLRGSHEQYF
CDR3 DNA: TGTGCCAGCAGCCTGCGGGGATCGCACGAGCAGTACTTC

CDR3 length: 14
D gene: NA
V gene: TRBV5-6
clone size: NA
J gene: TRBJ1-2
CDR3 protein: CASSLGVRNYGYTF
CDR3 DNA: TGTGCCAGCAGCTTGGGAGTACGAAACTATGGCTACACCTTC

CDR3 length: 16
D gene: TRBD2
V gene: TRBV7-2
clone size: NA
J gene: TRBJ2-3
CDR3 protein: CASSFERGIRTDTQYF
CDR3 DNA: TGTGCCAGCAGCTTTGAGCGGGGGATAAGAACAGATACGCAGTATTTT